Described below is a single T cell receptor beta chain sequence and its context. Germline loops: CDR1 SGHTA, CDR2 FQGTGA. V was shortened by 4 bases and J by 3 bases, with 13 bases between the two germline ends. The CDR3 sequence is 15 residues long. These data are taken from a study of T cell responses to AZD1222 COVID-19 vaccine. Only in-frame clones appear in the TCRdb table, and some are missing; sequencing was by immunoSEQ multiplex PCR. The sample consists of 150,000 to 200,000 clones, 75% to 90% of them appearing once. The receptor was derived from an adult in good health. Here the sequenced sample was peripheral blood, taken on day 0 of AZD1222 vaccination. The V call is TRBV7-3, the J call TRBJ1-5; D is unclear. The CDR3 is CASSSPGGSNQPQHF. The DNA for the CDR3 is TGTGCCAGCAGCTCTCCGGGAGGGTCCAATCAGCCCCAGCATTTT.